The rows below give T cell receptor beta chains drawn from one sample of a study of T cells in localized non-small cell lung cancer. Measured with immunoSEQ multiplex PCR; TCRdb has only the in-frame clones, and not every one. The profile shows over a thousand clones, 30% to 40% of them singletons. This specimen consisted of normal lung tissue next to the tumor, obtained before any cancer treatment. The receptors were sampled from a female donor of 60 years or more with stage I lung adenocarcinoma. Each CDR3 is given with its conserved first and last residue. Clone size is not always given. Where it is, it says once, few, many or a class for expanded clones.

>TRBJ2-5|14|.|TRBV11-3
CASSLLRYQETQYF
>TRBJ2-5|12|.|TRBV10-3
CAISESGETQYF
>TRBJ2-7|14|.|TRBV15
CATSSGQGVDEQYF
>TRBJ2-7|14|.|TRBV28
CASLSIGAAGEQYF
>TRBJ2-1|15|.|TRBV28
CASSESGGAYNEQFF
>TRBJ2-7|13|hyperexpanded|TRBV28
CASSGRAKDEQYF
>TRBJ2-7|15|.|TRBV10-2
CASRKDGLAGDEQYF
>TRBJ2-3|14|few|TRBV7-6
CASLFSTFTDTQYF
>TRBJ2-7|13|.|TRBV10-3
CASGRGTSYEQYF
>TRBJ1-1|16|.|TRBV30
CAWNDRRGARVTEAFF
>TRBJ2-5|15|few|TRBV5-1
CASSFGTISQETQYF
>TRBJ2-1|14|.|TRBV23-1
CARFRGAGYNEQFF
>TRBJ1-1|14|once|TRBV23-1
CASPGRWTNTEAFF
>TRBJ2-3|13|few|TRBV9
CASSVGGTDTQYF
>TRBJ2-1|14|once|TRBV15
CATSRRGVGHEQFF
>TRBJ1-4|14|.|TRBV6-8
CASRDSATNEKLFF